This TCR beta chain was found in a study of shared clonotypes between healthy human individuals (dated by TCRdb to between 2020 and 2021). Notes on the research overall: The cohort comprised a couple of women and three men aged 18 to 49 years. Each donor's leukapheresis produced roughly between roughly 0.9 and 8.9 billion PBMCs. To increase sequencing depth and limit assay-specific biases, TCR repertoire library preparation and sequencing were carried out by different laboratories using diverse techniques. The study deeply sequenced blood TCR repertoires of several healthy adults to estimate repertoire size and the extent of clonotype sharing between individuals. For each donor, three plates each were used for CD4 naive and CD4 memory, two plates were used for CD8 naive, and one plate was used for CD8 memory.

Results and caveats for the whole study, not just this receptor: Naive subsets generally had larger estimated clonotype richness than memory subsets. The small number of donors limited the genetic and exposure-history diversity represented. When several donors were compared, the shared fraction of clonotypes was roughly 4.8% for naive CD4, 3.5% to 4% for naive CD8, 2% to 2.5% for memory CD4, and 0.4% for memory CD8. Rarefaction of sorted-subset datasets indicated incomplete sequencing despite the large sequencing depth. Sampling was restricted to blood, and TCR repertoires in tissue are likely to differ from TCR repertoires in blood. Pairwise subsampling indicated that sequencing depth was expected to affect the degree of clonotype sharing among donors. Higher generation probabilities were observed for clonotypes shared by all four sorted-subset donors than for non-shared clonotypes.

A remark on this clone: Which antigen it targets is not known. The input lacks base qualities; no much larger clone sits a single base away.

Healthy HIV-negative adults with no recently reported acute infections or vaccinations were included as donors. Only Caucasian adults living in Nashville, Tennessee, USA were represented among the donors. CD8 memory samples consisted of magnetically selected CD45RO+ cells combined with CCR7-negative CD45RA+ effector memory (TemRA) cells. Blood was collected by leukapheresis, and PBMCs were isolated by Ficoll-Histopaque density gradient centrifugation and then cryopreserved in liquid nitrogen vapor phase. Purity and quantity of every magnetically sorted T cell population were checked by analytical flow cytometry. Each sorted fraction had its genomic DNA isolated and then quantified by UV absorbance on a Nanodrop 2000c. TCR CDR3 regions were amplified from genomic DNA by multiplex PCR using the deep immunoSEQ assay. Extracted genomic DNA from each cell subset was distributed evenly across all wells of several immunoSEQ 96-well plates, and each plate was treated as a replicate. Each replicate PCR for sorted subsets received around 200 ng genomic DNA, equal to some 32,000 T cell genomes. The purified libraries were quantified using a Qubit 3.0 fluorometer, sized with a Bioanalyzer 2100, and then quantified again using the KAPA Library Quantification kit. Every immunoSEQ 96-well plate was sequenced on a dedicated single-read 150-cycle Illumina NextSeq 550 flow cell. The published analysis was carried out like this. Because the immunoSEQ output included only junctional sequences and no quality scores, the filtering could not be the same as the filtering used for full-length reads. To assign V/J genes and CDR3, sequences were annotated against IMGT germline references using PyIR, a Python wrapper for IgBLAST v1.9. Reads were filtered out if the reads had weak V/J assignments (E-value above 1e-6), no CDR3, stop codons, out-of-frame junctions, or ambiguous translated residues. V3J clonotypes were defined as sequences sharing an identical inferred V gene, J gene, and CDR3 amino acid sequence. To compute the percentage overlap between repertoires, the number of shared unique clonotypes was divided by the size of the smaller repertoire. Three approaches were used to assess repertoire richness: RTK rarefaction, the Chao1 estimator, and Recon v2.1 estimates of unobserved clonotypes. OLGA was used to compute generation probabilities for all TCRbeta clonotypes that the gDNA method yielded from a handful of donors. In TCRdb, the immuneACCESS table is reduced to in-frame sequences with V and J assigned. These tables do not hold every clone; where another copy was compared, an unresolved V gene accounts for under half, and the others remain unexplained. That table is the source of V, J and clone size, and D and trimming were worked out from the DNA. The sample includes about 380,000 clones, with about 96% observed a single time. The leading ten clones occupy 0.25% to 0.35% of the sample.

From the cysteine through the phenylalanine, the CDR3 covers 15 amino acids. The CDR3 DNA has 45 bases and is translated from base 1. As encoded in the germline V gene, CDR1 is SGHAT while CDR2 is FQNNGV. The germline V end is reduced by 1 base and the J end by 4 bases; junction bases left unmatched: 4. Sequencing was performed on memory CD8+ T cells sorted from blood. The label giving this sample's cell subset or site can be read as: CD45RO+ cells pooled with CCR7-negative TemRA cells. This sequence was found in a man aged 30 to 45 in good health. The receptor chain draws on TRBV11-2 and TRBJ1-5, with TRBD1 matching 7 junction bases. The sequenced DNA is TGTGCCAGCAGCTTAGGACAGGGCCTTAATCAGCCCCAGCATTTT. It translates as CASSLGQGLNQPQHF.